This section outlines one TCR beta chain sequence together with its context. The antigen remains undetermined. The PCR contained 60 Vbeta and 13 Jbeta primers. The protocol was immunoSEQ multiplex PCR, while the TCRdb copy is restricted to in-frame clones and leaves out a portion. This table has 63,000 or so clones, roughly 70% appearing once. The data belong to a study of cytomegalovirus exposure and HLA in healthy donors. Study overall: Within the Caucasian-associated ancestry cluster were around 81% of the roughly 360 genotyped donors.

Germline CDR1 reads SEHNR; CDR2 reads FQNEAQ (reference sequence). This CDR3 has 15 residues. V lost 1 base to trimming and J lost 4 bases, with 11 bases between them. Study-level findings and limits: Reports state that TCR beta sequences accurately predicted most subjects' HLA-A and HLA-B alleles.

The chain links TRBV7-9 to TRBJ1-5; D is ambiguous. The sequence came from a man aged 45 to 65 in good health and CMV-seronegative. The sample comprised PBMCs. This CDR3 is CASSLGAPGNQPQHF. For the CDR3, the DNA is TGTGCCAGCAGCTTAGGGGCCCCAGGAAATCAGCCCCAGCATTTT. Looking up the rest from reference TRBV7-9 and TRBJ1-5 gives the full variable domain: DTGVSQNPRHKITKRGQNVTFRCDPISEHNRLYWYRQTLGQGPEFLTYFQNEAQLEKSRLLSDRFSAERPKGSFSTLEIQRTEQGDSAMYLCASSLGAPGNQPQHFGDGTRLSIL.